This entry lists 26 T cell receptor beta chains sequenced from one sample in a study of CD8 T cells in ankylosing spondylitis. These TCRs are of unknown antigen specificity. MiXCR, run by TCRdb on the 5' RACE reads, gives a single entry per CDR3 protein. This sample has about 540,000 distinct CDR3 sequences, with 10% to 15% found just once. Whole-study findings and limits: About 8 highly homologous variants made up a TCR beta motif, and this motif appeared characteristic of ankylosing spondylitis blood.

The sample comprised blood, either unsorted or a sorted T cell fraction (not recorded which). The receptor source for this set is a male donor with ankylosing spondylitis.

This clonotype has more than one count but fewer than ten. V is TRBV30 and J is TRBJ2-7, with D tentatively TRBD1 (5 bases). In germline, CDR1 is GTSNPN, CDR2 SVGIG (reference sequence). The CDR3 totals 13 residues. Trimming took 4 bases from V and 0 from J, leaving 10 bases between them. CDR3 DNA: TGTGCCTGGACAGGGAAAAGCTCCTACGAGCAGTACTTC. Its protein is CAWTGKSSYEQYF.

This clonotype has only a few counts. The genes are TRBV12-3 or TRBV12-4 and TRBJ2-3, with TRBD2 identical over 7 bases. The CDR3 spans 15 residues. After removal of 7 bases from V and 1 base from J, the junction contained 8 bases not matched to a gene. As DNA, the CDR3 is TGTGCCAGCACATGGGGGAGGGCGGGCACAGATACGCAGTATTTT. Translation: CASTWGRAGTDTQYF.

V and J are TRBV19 and TRBJ2-2; 7 bases match TRBD1. The junction had 14 bases not matched to a gene; V was cut back by 11 bases and J by 2 bases. The V gene's germline CDR1 is LNHDA and CDR2 SQIVND (reference sequence). The CDR3 totals 16 residues. CDR3 in amino acids: CAGAHPWDSNTGELFF. As DNA, the CDR3 is TGTGCCGGTGCGCATCCTTGGGACAGTAACACCGGGGAGCTGTTTTTT.

The CDR3 sequence is CASSLERGDEQYV. The DNA of the CDR3 is TGCGCCAGCAGCTTGGAGCGCGGCGACGAGCAGTACGTC. The chain is built from TRBV5-1 and TRBJ2-7; D remains unclear. This CDR3 has 13 amino acids. V dropped 0 bases and J dropped 5 bases, with 9 bases sitting between them. Germline V gives CDR1 SGHRS, CDR2 YFSETQ.

There are many counts of this clonotype. The chain carries TRBV29-1 and TRBJ2-7, with TRBD1 as a possible D gene (5 bases). Trimming took off 5 bases at V and 9 bases at J, with 11 bases between the two ends. The germline gives CDR1 SQVTM, CDR2 ANQGSEA. This CDR3 has 10 residues. CDR3 amino acids: CSVQGTGQYV. CDR3 bases: TGCAGCGTTCAGGGTACCGGGCAGTACGTC.

This clonotype was counted many times. This chain links TRBV4-2 with TRBJ2-7; the D is unclear. The CDR3 totals 14 residues. Trimming removed 0 bases at V and 3 bases at J, with 9 bases between. CDR1 LGHNA and CDR2 YNFKEQ come from the germline V gene. CDR3 loop: CASSQDMGYYEQYF. The CDR3 region has the DNA TGTGCCAGCAGCCAAGATATGGGGTACTACGAGCAGTACTTC.

This clonotype has a count of ten or more. V is TRBV12-3 or TRBV12-4 and J is TRBJ2-1, with no clear D. V shed 3 bases and J shed 8 bases, with 20 bases lying between them. The CDR3 has 16 amino acids. Written as DNA, the CDR3 is TGTGCCAGCAGTTTTGTCCTCCTCTTACAAGGCGATGAGCAGTTCTTC. Amino acid sequence: CASSFVLLLQGDEQFF.

The rearrangement joins TRBV12-3 or TRBV12-4 to TRBJ2-1; 12 bases line up with TRBD2. Trimming at V came to 5 bases and at J to 6 bases, leaving 5 bases not matched to a gene. This CDR3 is built from 15 residues. In nucleotides, the CDR3 is TGTGCCAGCAGTCGTGGACTAGCGGGGACCAATGAGCAGTTCTTC. It translates to CASSRGLAGTNEQFF.

This clonotype was counted between two and nine times. The gene calls are TRBV29-1 and TRBJ1-4, with unresolved D. This CDR3 spans 13 amino acids. Germline CDR1 and CDR2: SQVTM and ANQGSEA. V lost 7 bases to trimming and J lost 0 bases, with 9 bases between them. DNA of the CDR3: TGCAGCGCCCGATCACCAACTAATGAAAAACTGTTTTTT. It specifies CSARSPTNEKLFF.

This clonotype was observed many times. The V call is TRBV24-1, the J call TRBJ2-1, with 11 bases lining up with TRBD1. The CDR3 contains 16 residues. The V gene end was trimmed by 5 bases and the J gene end by 5 bases; junction bases not matched to a gene: 7. CDR1 is KGHDR and CDR2 is SFDVKD in the germline V gene. CDR3 sequence: CATSGKGQGVNNEQFF. Written as DNA, the CDR3 is TGTGCCACCAGTGGCAAGGGACAGGGGGTCAACAATGAGCAGTTCTTC.

This clonotype came up many times. The chain couples TRBV7-9 to TRBJ1-2; 9 bases are a match to TRBD1. Trimming took 5 bases from V and 0 from J; bases not matched to a gene: 4. Germline assignment: CDR1 SEHNR and CDR2 FQNEAQ (reference sequence). The CDR3 sequence is 15 residues long. CDR3 bases: TGTGCCAGCAGCCCGCGGACAGGGGCTAACTATGGCTACACCTTC. Translation gives CASSPRTGANYGYTF.

This clonotype has ten or more counts. The chain carries TRBV2 and TRBJ1-2, with no clear D. CDR1 is SNHLY and CDR2 is FYNNEI in the germline V gene. The V gene lost 9 bases and the J gene lost 4 bases, with 12 bases spanning the gap. There are 12 residues in the CDR3. Here the CDR3 DNA reads TGTGCCAGTATCCGGGTTTCCTATGGCTACACCTTC. Protein sequence: CASIRVSYGYTF.

V gene TRBV24-1 combines with J gene TRBJ2-2; tentative D call: TRBD1 (5 bases). V shed 9 bases and J shed 2 bases, with 12 bases lying between them. The CDR3 extends over 14 amino acids. In germline, CDR1 is KGHDR, CDR2 SFDVKD. CDR3 amino acids: CATRQSSNTGELFF. DNA of the CDR3: TGTGCCACCCGACAGAGTTCAAACACCGGGGAGCTGTTTTTT.

The J gene is TRBJ2-7, the V gene TRBV6-1; TRBD1 matches 7 bases. CDR1 and CDR2 from the germline V gene are MNHNS and SASEGT. V lost 5 bases to trimming and J lost 2 bases; unmatched junction nucleotides: 6. The CDR3 is made up of 14 amino acids. The CDR3 spells CASSPLGTAYEQYV. As DNA, the CDR3 is TGTGCCAGCAGTCCCCTCGGGACAGCCTACGAGCAGTACGTC.

This clonotype has more than one count but fewer than ten. V gene TRBV5-1 combines with J gene TRBJ2-6; no firm D call. Trimming took off 6 bases at V and 4 bases at J, with 8 bases between the two ends. Per germline, CDR1 SGHRS and CDR2 YFSETQ. CDR3 size: 13 residues. CDR3 protein: CASTLSGANVLTF. CDR3 bases: TGCGCCAGCACGCTATCGGGGGCCAACGTCCTGACTTTC. The full variable domain, its missing parts supplied by reference TRBV5-1 and TRBJ2-6, is KAGVTQTPRYLIKTRGQQVTLSCSPISGHRSVSWYQQTPGQGLQFLFEYFSETQRNKGNFPGRFSGRQFSNSRSEMNVSTLELGDSALYLCASTLSGANVLTFGAGSRLTVL.

A few counts support this clonotype. This chain joins TRBV5-1 and TRBJ1-2; no definite D call. There are 17 residues in the CDR3. The V gene lost 4 bases and the J gene lost 1 base, with 20 bases spanning the gap. CDR1 SGHRS and CDR2 YFSETQ come from the germline V gene. The CDR3 loop reads CASSLGGGRQINYGYTF. In DNA, the CDR3 is TGCGCCAGCAGCCTGGGAGGAGGCAGGCAGATTAACTATGGCTACACCTTC.

V and J are TRBV11-3 and TRBJ1-6; TRBD1 aligns across 7 bases. The V and J ends lost 5 bases and 9 bases, in that order; junction bases with no gene match: 4. The germline CDR1 and CDR2 sequences are SGHNT and YENEEA. The CDR3 is made up of 13 amino acids. The CDR3 loop is CASSTGTASPLHF. The CDR3 nucleotides read TGTGCCAGCAGCACCGGGACAGCTTCACCCCTCCACTTT.

This clonotype was counted at least ten times. The V gene is TRBV12-3 or TRBV12-4, the J gene TRBJ2-1; 7 bases fit TRBD1. This CDR3 has 16 residues. Trimming at V came to 5 bases and at J to 5 bases, leaving 12 bases not matched to a gene. The CDR3 here is CASSPYIDRVNNEQFF. Here the CDR3 DNA reads TGTGCCAGCAGTCCTTATATCGACAGGGTAAACAATGAGCAGTTCTTC.

The sample holds a few counts of this clonotype. V is TRBV20-1 and J is TRBJ1-5, with 11 bases fitting TRBD1. Losses at the gene ends were 3 bases for V and 0 bases for J; bases not matched to a gene: 16. The CDR3 totals 20 residues. Germline V gene lookup returns CDR1 DFQATT and CDR2 SNEGSKA (reference sequence). The CDR3 spells CSARVDSRTGGHYSNQPQHF. As DNA, the CDR3 is TGCAGTGCTAGGGTAGATTCTCGGACAGGGGGCCATTATAGCAATCAGCCCCAGCATTTT.

V usage is TRBV28 and J usage is TRBJ2-5; D gene ambiguous. In germline, CDR1 is MDHEN, CDR2 SYDVKM. Deletions cut 5 bases from V and 2 bases from J, with 12 bases between. This CDR3 has 14 residues. The CDR3 coding sequence is TGTGCCAGCAGTGTAACCGGGCATCAAGAGACCCAGTACTTC. This translates into CASSVTGHQETQYF. Supplemented by reference TRBV28 and TRBJ2-5, the full variable domain reads DVKVTQSSRYLVKRTGEKVFLECVQDMDHENMFWYRQDPGLGLRLIYFSYDVKMKEKGDIPEGYSVSREKKERFSLILESASTNQTSMYLCASSVTGHQETQYFGPGTRLLVL.

V and J are TRBV20-1 and TRBJ2-1, with 9 positions matching TRBD1. V trimming: 2 bases; J trimming: 13 bases; junction bases outside the gene matches: 6. The CDR3 is 12 residues long. CDR1 DFQATT and CDR2 SNEGSKA come from the germline V gene (reference sequence). This CDR3 is CSARQAGQGQFF. The DNA for the CDR3 is TGCAGTGCTAGACAGGCGGGACAGGGACAGTTCTTC.

The chain uses TRBV7-8 and TRBJ2-5, with 9 bases aligning to TRBD2. V lost 1 base and J lost 2; bases outside the gene matches: 5. Germline CDR1 is SGHVS and CDR2 is FQNEAQ. The CDR3 is made up of 16 amino acids. The CDR3 is CASSLGRGGKQETQYF. CDR3 nucleotide sequence: TGTGCCAGCAGCTTAGGGCGGGGGGGGAAACAAGAGACCCAGTACTTC.

This clonotype was counted at least ten times. The chain couples TRBV5-6 to TRBJ2-7, with a tentative D call TRBD2 (6 bases). In germline, CDR1 is SGHDT, CDR2 YYEEEE. Trimming pared 3 bases from V and 3 bases from J, leaving 16 bases between. This CDR3 comprises 15 residues. The CDR3 region has the DNA TGTGCCAGCAGCTCCCGCCGCGCGGGATACTACGAGCAGTACGTC. Translating it yields CASSSRRAGYYEQYV.

This clonotype appeared a few times. The chain employs TRBV4-2 and TRBJ2-3; 9 bases agree with TRBD1. Germline assignment: CDR1 LGHNA and CDR2 YNFKEQ. Trimming at V came to 1 base and at J to 4 bases, leaving 3 bases not matched to a gene. There are 15 residues in the CDR3. Written as DNA, the CDR3 is TGTGCCAGCAGCCAAGGACAGGGGGAGCCAGATACGCAGTATTTT. Protein product: CASSQGQGEPDTQYF.

This clonotype showed up many times. The chain recombines TRBV11-2 with TRBJ2-7, with TRBD2 identical over 7 bases. In germline, CDR1 is SGHAT, CDR2 FQNNGV. This CDR3 comprises 17 residues. V dropped 1 base and J dropped 0; count of bases not matched to a gene: 9. CDR3 in amino acids: CASSLGWGGPSSYEQYF. The CDR3, as DNA: TGTGCCAGCAGCTTAGGGTGGGGGGGACCAAGCTCCTACGAGCAGTACTTC.

This clonotype was detected only a few times. The V gene is TRBV2, the J gene TRBJ2-4; TRBD2 is a possible D gene (5 bases). This CDR3 is 11 amino acids long. Germline assignment: CDR1 SNHLY and CDR2 FYNNEI. Deletions cut 8 bases from V and 6 bases from J, with 8 bases between. CDR3 loop: CASDEGNIQYF. DNA for the CDR3: TGTGCCAGCGACGAGGGAAACATTCAGTACTTC.